The 9 T cell receptor beta chains reported below all come from one sample, sequenced in a study of T cell responses to AZD1222 COVID-19 vaccine (dated by TCRdb to the early 2020s). The time point label here, explained by the study, means: about 28 days (+/-7) after the second vaccine dose. The method behind the library was the immunoSEQ multiplex PCR assay. This is the immuneACCESS table as TCRdb keeps it, with only in-frame sequences that have V and J called. A part of the clones is gone; compared with another copy, unresolved V genes explain less than half, and the rest is unexplained. The sample contains more than 85,000 clones, about 90% of them found a single time. 16% of the sample is in the top ten clones. Sequences were derived from peripheral blood, sampled 28 days after the second AZD1222 dose. The receptors stem from an adult who received the AZD1222 COVID-19 vaccine.

The J gene is TRBJ2-2, the V gene TRBV7-7, with 11 positions matching TRBD1. The germline V gene encodes CDR1 SSHAT and CDR2 FNYEAQ (reference sequence). V lost 5 bases to trimming and J lost 2 bases; unmatched junction nucleotides: 4. The CDR3 loop spans 16 amino acids. The CDR3: CASSPRTGGNTGELFF. CDR3 nucleotide sequence: TGTGCCAGCAGCCCTCGGACAGGGGGCAACACCGGGGAGCTGTTTTTT.

CDR3 sequence reads: CASSSLISGNTIYF. In nucleotides, the CDR3 is TGTGCCAGCAGCAGCTTGATCTCTGGAAACACCATATATTTT. The rearrangement links TRBV9 to TRBJ1-3; the D is unclear. V lost 4 bases to trimming and J lost 0 bases, with 8 bases between them. CDR3 length: 14 residues. In germline, CDR1 is SGDLS, CDR2 YYNGEE.

The V and J genes are TRBV5-1 and TRBJ2-7; perhaps D is TRBD1 or TRBD2 (5 bases each). V lost 4 bases and J 6 bases, leaving 14 bases between the germline ends. The CDR3 sequence is 13 residues long. Germline lookup yields CDR1 SGHRS and CDR2 YFSETQ. The CDR3 sequence is CASSRDGDGEQYF. The DNA of the CDR3 is TGCGCCAGCAGCCGGGACGGGGACGGCGAGCAGTACTTC.

The J gene is TRBJ1-6, the V gene TRBV9; TRBD1 matches at 7 bases. Germline values: CDR1 SGDLS, CDR2 YYNGEE. V lost 0 bases and J lost 7; bases outside the gene matches: 4. This CDR3 region has 15 residues. The CDR3 DNA reads TGTGCCAGCAGCGTAGAACAGGGGAAGAATTCACCCCTCCACTTT. This gives the protein CASSVEQGKNSPLHF.

This clone was observed a single time. The chain is built from TRBV27 and TRBJ1-2, with D tentatively TRBD1 (6 bases). Germline-derived CDR1 and CDR2 are MNHEY and SMNVEV (reference sequence). This CDR3 comprises 14 residues. The ends were cut back, 1 base at V and 4 bases at J, with 10 bases in the middle. The CDR3 sequence: CASSLLGGGYGYTF. CDR3 nucleotide sequence: TGTGCCAGCAGTTTATTAGGGGGAGGCTATGGCTACACCTTC.

The chain joins TRBV9 to TRBJ1-5; no firm D call. The V gene lost 4 bases and the J gene lost 7 bases, with 18 bases spanning the gap. There are 15 residues in the CDR3. The germline V gene encodes CDR1 SGDLS and CDR2 YYNGEE. The CDR3 coding sequence is TGTGCCAGCAGCTTGGGAGGACTCCCGGGGCAGCCCCAGCATTTT. This translates into CASSLGGLPGQPQHF.

The V and J genes are TRBV30 and TRBJ2-5, with D uncertain. Between the trimmed V and J ends, which lost 3 bases and 5 bases, there was a span of 7 bases. CDR1 and CDR2 (germline): GTSNPN, SVGIG (reference sequence). The CDR3 length is 11 residues. CDR3 coding DNA: TGTGCCTGGAGCCTTCCGGAGACCCAGTACTTC. Its translation is CAWSLPETQYF.

CDR3 sequence: CASSLGRELRYEQYF. The CDR3 region has the DNA TGTGCCAGCAGCTTGGGACGGGAGCTTCGGTACGAGCAGTACTTC. This chain joins TRBV5-4 and TRBJ2-7, with a possible D match to TRBD2 (6 bases). Germline lookup yields CDR1 SGHNT and CDR2 YYREEE (reference sequence). CDR3 length: 15 residues. V lost 0 bases and J lost 4, with 14 bases in between.

J is TRBJ2-5 and V is TRBV2; 9 nucleotides match TRBD2. The CDR3 runs to 15 residues. Losses at the gene ends were 5 bases for V and 4 bases for J; bases not matched to a gene: 8. Germline loops: CDR1 SNHLY, CDR2 FYNNEI. CDR3 residues: CASSPLLAGSETQYF. In nucleotides, the CDR3 is TGTGCCAGCAGTCCCCTACTAGCGGGCTCAGAGACCCAGTACTTC.